These 28 T cell receptor beta chains were all obtained from the same sample, sequenced in a study of T-cell memory formation after mild COVID-19. TCRdb passed the 5' RACE reads through MiXCR, listing each CDR3 protein once. This table holds 530,000 or so distinct CDR3 sequences, around 16% found once. The sequenced sample consisted of PBMCs or a T cell subset sorted from them (not recorded which). The origin of the receptors is an adult woman who had mild COVID-19 (a few samples of this study predate the infection). Cell type and time point are not known.

The chain links TRBV19 to TRBJ1-1, with 10 nucleotides matching TRBD1. There are 18 residues in the CDR3. Germline CDR1 is LNHDA and CDR2 is SQIVND (reference sequence). The trim removed 5 bases at V and 1 base at J, leaving 13 bases unmatched. The CDR3 reads CASSPLPRQGATNTEAFF. In DNA, the CDR3 is TGTGCCAGTAGTCCCCTCCCGCGACAGGGGGCGACGAACACTGAAGCTTTCTTT. The full variable domain, with the rest looked up from reference TRBV19 and TRBJ1-1, is DGGITQSPKYLFRKEGQNVTLSCEQNLNHDAMYWYRQDPGQGLRLIYYSQIVNDFQKGDIAEGYSVSREKKESFPLTVTSAQKNPTAFYLCASSPLPRQGATNTEAFFGQGTRLTVV.

V gene TRBV7-2 combines with J gene TRBJ2-6, with D perhaps matching TRBD2 (6 bases). The CDR3 is 20 residues long. From germline, CDR1 is SGHTA and CDR2 FQGNSA. V lost 5 bases and J 2 bases, leaving 25 bases between the germline ends. The CDR3 protein is CASSLPRGGVSTPGANVLTF. Written as DNA, the CDR3 is TGTGCCAGCAGCCTCCCCCGAGGCGGGGTGTCCACCCCTGGGGCCAACGTCCTGACTTTC.

This clonotype was picked up a small number of times. J is TRBJ1-2 and V is TRBV4-2, with TRBD1 matching over 9 bases. V lost 4 bases to trimming and J lost 4 bases; unmatched junction nucleotides: 10. This CDR3 spans 16 amino acids. Looked up from germline, CDR1 is LGHNA and CDR2 is YNFKEQ. The CDR3 DNA reads as TGTGCCAGCAGCCGACTCGAGACAGGGGGGGCCTATGGCTACACCTTC. It codes for CASSRLETGGAYGYTF.

This chain connects TRBV29-1 to TRBJ2-4; a weak D match, TRBD1 (5 bases). The V gene lost 6 bases and the J gene lost 7 bases, with 13 bases spanning the gap. Germline CDR1 reads SQVTM; CDR2 reads ANQGSEA. The CDR3 has 12 residues. DNA for the CDR3: TGCAGCGTGGGGCCCGATCCGAACATTCAGTACTTC. Its translation is CSVGPDPNIQYF.

This clonotype turned up a few times. This rearrangement joins TRBV12-3 or TRBV12-4 to TRBJ2-6; weak D call: TRBD1 (6 bases). The CDR3 totals 17 residues. Trimming pared 3 bases from V and 0 bases from J, leaving 12 bases between. Written as DNA, the CDR3 is TGTGCCAGCAGTTTTAGGGGGATGGGCTCTGGGGCCAACGTCCTGACTTTC. Translated: CASSFRGMGSGANVLTF.

The V call is TRBV6-2 or TRBV6-3, the J call TRBJ2-4, with D possibly TRBD2 on 5 matching bases. V was cut by 5 bases and J by 6 bases, with 17 bases left in between. The CDR3 is made up of 15 amino acids. Germline lookup yields CDR1 MNHEY and CDR2 SVGEGT. DNA of the CDR3: TGTGCCAGCAGTCATAGGCGGCGGAGGCCAAACATTCAGTACTTC. The encoded protein is CASSHRRRRPNIQYF.

This clonotype appeared a single time. V usage is TRBV9 and J usage is TRBJ2-3, with a weak D call TRBD2 (6 bases). V gave up 4 bases and J gave up 5 bases, with 20 bases separating them. The CDR3 is 16 residues long. Germline CDR1 and CDR2: SGDLS and YYNGEE. CDR3: CASSLEPGARGDTQYF. The CDR3 DNA sequence: TGTGCCAGCAGCCTAGAACCGGGAGCGAGGGGAGATACGCAGTATTTT. Together with reference TRBV9 and TRBJ2-3, the CDR3 gives the full variable domain: DSGVTQTPKHLITATGQRVTLRCSPRSGDLSVYWYQQSLDQGLQFLIQYYNGEERAKGNILERFSAQQFPDLHSELNLSSLELGDSALYFCASSLEPGARGDTQYFGPGTRLTVL.

In its sample, this clonotype was seen many times. The chain couples TRBV10-3 to TRBJ2-3; D is uncertain. Trimming took 3 bases from V and 6 from J, leaving 13 bases between them. Germline V gene lookup returns CDR1 ENHRY and CDR2 SYGVKD. CDR3 length: 14 residues. The CDR3 region is CAISESDPRDTQYF. CDR3 in DNA: TGTGCCATCAGTGAATCTGACCCTAGGGATACGCAGTATTTT.

The chain carries TRBV5-6 and TRBJ1-2; TRBD1 is a possible D gene (6 bases). Germline V lookup: CDR1 SGHDT, CDR2 YYEEEE. There are 14 residues in the CDR3. Trimming removed 0 bases at V and 8 bases at J, with 14 bases between. CDR3: CASSLGTVLAGYTF. In DNA form, the CDR3 reads TGTGCCAGCAGCTTGGGGACAGTCCTCGCCGGCTACACCTTC.

In this sample, this clonotype turned up many times. The chain links TRBV28 to TRBJ2-1; TRBD2 matches 12 bases. With V trimmed by 4 bases and J by 2 bases, 6 bases remained unmatched. The length of the CDR3 is 17 residues. Germline lookup yields CDR1 MDHEN and CDR2 SYDVKM. Here the CDR3 reads CASSSTSGSRAYNEQFF. In DNA form, the CDR3 reads TGTGCCAGCAGTTCGACTAGCGGGAGCAGGGCCTACAATGAGCAGTTCTTC.

This clonotype was seen a handful of times. The chain couples TRBV7-9 to TRBJ2-7, with 7 bases lining up with TRBD2. Germline loops: CDR1 SEHNR, CDR2 FQNEAQ (reference sequence). Germline trimming cut 5 bases from V and 7 bases from J; bases unmatched to any gene: 11. The CDR3 is 14 residues long. The CDR3: CASSPGLSLREQYF. As DNA, the CDR3 is TGTGCCAGCAGCCCGGGACTATCCCTACGAGAGCAGTACTTC.

V and J are TRBV5-6 and TRBJ2-5, with 9 bases lining up with TRBD1. Germline CDR1 reads SGHDT; CDR2 reads YYEEEE. CDR3 length equals 13 residues. The trim removed 3 bases at V and 3 bases at J, leaving 0 bases unmatched. CDR3 sequence reads: CASSWTGEETQYF. The CDR3 DNA reads as TGTGCCAGCAGCTGGACAGGGGAAGAGACCCAGTACTTC.

The CDR3 loop reads CATSESGAVGGYTF. The DNA of the CDR3 is TGTGCCACCAGTGAGTCGGGAGCTGTAGGTGGCTACACCTTC. J is TRBJ2-7 and V is TRBV24-1; D uncertain. Judging by the DNA end, TRBJ1-2 fits better; the J call may be wrong. CDR3 length: 14 residues. CDR1 and CDR2 from the germline V gene are KGHDR and SFDVKD.

The chain is built from TRBV6-5 and TRBJ1-6; the D gene is possibly TRBD1 (5 bases). The CDR3 loop spans 14 amino acids. The V gene lost 5 bases and the J gene lost 7 bases, with 12 bases spanning the gap. The V gene's germline CDR1 is MNHEY and CDR2 SVGAGI. The CDR3 DNA reads TGTGCCAGCAGTCCCCAGGGAGGGAATTCACCCCTCCACTTT. Its protein is CASSPQGGNSPLHF.

The chain couples TRBV25-1 to TRBJ2-3, with a weak D call TRBD2 (6 bases). Germline V gives CDR1 MGHDK, CDR2 SYGVNS. Deletions cut 5 bases from V and 2 bases from J, with 17 bases between. The CDR3 runs to 16 residues. Here the CDR3 DNA reads TGTGCCAGCAGTCGTATCGGGAGAGGTCCCACAGATACGCAGTATTTT. This codes for CASSRIGRGPTDTQYF.

In this sample, this clonotype turned up many times. The genes are TRBV3-1 and TRBJ2-7; 13 nucleotides match TRBD2. The CDR3 is made up of 15 amino acids. The V segment lost 1 base and the J segment 3 bases; nucleotides outside the gene matches: 0. Germline V CDR1 and CDR2: LGHDT, YNNKEL (reference sequence). The CDR3 nucleotides are TGTGCCAGCAGCCAAGGACTAGCGGGGGGCTACGAGCAGTACTTC. Translating it yields CASSQGLAGGYEQYF.

The chain links TRBV12-3 or TRBV12-4 to TRBJ2-1; 14 positions agree with TRBD2. The CDR3 loop spans 15 amino acids. The V gene end was trimmed by 6 bases and the J gene end by 7 bases; junction bases not matched to a gene: 5. CDR3: CASRTSGGDGNEQFF. The CDR3, as DNA: TGTGCCAGCAGGACTAGCGGGGGGGACGGGAATGAGCAGTTCTTC.

This clonotype appeared many times. This chain joins TRBV6-5 and TRBJ2-5; 8 bases are shared with TRBD1. The junction had 9 bases not matched to a gene; V was cut back by 6 bases and J by 3 bases. The V gene's germline CDR1 is MNHEY and CDR2 SVGAGI. The CDR3 loop spans 15 amino acids. CDR3 bases: TGTGCCAGCAGCCCGTACGACAGGGGTGAAGAGACCCAGTACTTC. This gives the protein CASSPYDRGEETQYF.

This clonotype was observed a few times. The gene calls are TRBV5-6 and TRBJ2-7, with 10 bases aligning to TRBD2. Germline V lookup: CDR1 SGHDT, CDR2 YYEEEE. The CDR3 has 17 residues. J lost 1 base, V lost 4 bases, and 11 bases had no gene match. CDR3 loop: CASSVYLLAGASYEQYF. CDR3 in DNA: TGTGCCAGCAGCGTCTATCTTCTAGCGGGAGCATCCTACGAGCAGTACTTC. Full variable domain (rest looked up from reference TRBV5-6 and TRBJ2-7): DAGVTQSPTHLIKTRGQQVTLRCSPKSGHDTVSWYQQALGQGPQFIFQYYEEEERQRGNFPDRFSGHQFPNYSSELNVNALLLGDSALYLCASSVYLLAGASYEQYFGPGTRLTVT.

This clonotype was recorded a few times. This chain links TRBV7-9 with TRBJ1-5; D is perhaps TRBD1 (6 bases). V gave up 4 bases and J gave up 1 base, with 17 bases separating them. The CDR3 loop spans 17 amino acids. Germline values: CDR1 SEHNR, CDR2 FQNEAQ (reference sequence). CDR3 in amino acids: CASSSSGAVLSNQPQHF. The CDR3 DNA is TGTGCCAGCAGCTCCTCAGGGGCCGTTTTGAGCAATCAGCCCCAGCATTTT. Full variable domain (outside the CDR3, taken from reference TRBV7-9 and TRBJ1-5): DTGVSQNPRHKITKRGQNVTFRCDPISEHNRLYWYRQTLGQGPEFLTYFQNEAQLEKSRLLSDRFSAERPKGSFSTLEIQRTEQGDSAMYLCASSSSGAVLSNQPQHFGDGTRLSIL.

There are a few counts of this clonotype. The chain has TRBV7-9 and TRBJ2-1; 8 nucleotides agree with TRBD1. This CDR3 has 17 residues. Trimming took 0 bases from V and 1 from J; bases not matched to a gene: 5. Germline CDR1 is SEHNR and CDR2 is FQNEAQ (reference sequence). The CDR3: CASSLAGRGRSYNEQFF. CDR3 DNA: TGTGCCAGCAGCTTAGCGGGCAGGGGGCGATCCTACAATGAGCAGTTCTTC.

This clonotype was found a few times. The chain employs TRBV20-1 and TRBJ2-4; 9 bases are shared with TRBD2. The CDR3 covers 15 residues. Germline V gives CDR1 DFQATT, CDR2 SNEGSKA (reference sequence). CDR3 bases: TGCAGCCTCCCGCGGGAGGGCCGGGCCAAAAACATTCAGTACTTC. Translating it yields CSLPREGRAKNIQYF.

The table lists this clonotype with many counts. The chain combines TRBV10-3 with TRBJ2-1, with TRBD1 identical over 9 bases. Per germline, CDR1 ENHRY and CDR2 SYGVKD. CDR3 length: 14 amino acids. After removal of 2 bases from V and 10 bases from J, the junction contained 6 bases not matched to a gene. The DNA for the CDR3 is TGTGCCATCAGTGAGGACAGGGGGGTTATAGAGCAGTTCTTC. Amino acid sequence: CAISEDRGVIEQFF.

This clonotype has just a few counts. The chain is built from TRBV7-9 and TRBJ1-1; a possible D gene is TRBD1 (5 bases). V was shortened by 1 base and J by 2 bases, with 14 bases between the two germline ends. In germline, CDR1 is SEHNR, CDR2 FQNEAQ (reference sequence). This CDR3 spans 16 amino acids. The CDR3 region has the DNA TGTGCCAGCAGCTTAGGGGGAGGGACGGGTAACACTGAAGCTTTCTTT. Protein sequence: CASSLGGGTGNTEAFF.

V and J are TRBV20-1 and TRBJ2-1; D possibly corresponds to TRBD2 (5 bases). Trimming stripped 6 bases from V and 8 bases from J, with 20 bases between. This CDR3 comprises 14 residues. Germline V gives CDR1 DFQATT, CDR2 SNEGSKA (reference sequence). Here the CDR3 DNA reads TGCAGTGCCCTACAACCCGGACTCGCATATGAGCAGTTCTTC. Translation: CSALQPGLAYEQFF.

The chain is built from TRBV5-1 and TRBJ1-2, with 9 bases matching TRBD1. CDR1 SGHRS and CDR2 YFSETQ come from the germline V gene. This CDR3 region has 16 residues. V shed 0 bases and J 5 bases; nucleotides not matched to a gene: 8. This CDR3 reads CASSLARDRALYGYTF. The CDR3 coding sequence is TGCGCCAGCAGCTTGGCCCGGGACAGGGCCCTGTATGGCTACACCTTC.

A few counts support this clonotype. For the CDR3, the DNA is TGCGCCAGCAGCCGCGCGACGACAGGGCTTACCTACGAGCAGTACTTC. It codes for CASSRATTGLTYEQYF. This chain connects TRBV4-1 to TRBJ2-7; 7 bases line up with TRBD1. This CDR3 region has 16 residues. Germline values: CDR1 MGHRA, CDR2 YSYEKL. With 4 bases clipped from V and 2 bases from J, the junction kept 11 bases outside the gene matches.

The rearrangement links TRBV7-2 to TRBJ1-1; D is unresolved. The CDR3 has 13 residues. CDR1 and CDR2 (germline): SGHTA, FQGNSA. V gave up 4 bases and J gave up 3 bases, with 9 bases separating them. CDR3 in amino acids: CASSSRSDTEAFF. CDR3 nucleotides: TGTGCCAGCAGCTCAAGGAGTGACACTGAAGCTTTCTTT.